These 14 T cell receptor beta chains share one sample of origin, sequenced in a study of Graves' ophthalmopathy and Graves' hyperthyroidism. RNA transcripts yielded amplified TCR beta CDR3 regions. HTBI primers were employed in first-round RT-PCR, then a second-round multiplex PCR followed. In TCRdb, the multiplex PCR reads were re-called with MiXCR into one record per CDR3 protein. The table lists fewer than 600,000 distinct CDR3 sequences, over 13% of them singletons. Material for sequencing was blood. The receptors here all came from a woman in her 30s with Graves' ophthalmopathy.

This clonotype was seen many times. This rearrangement joins TRBV29-1 to TRBJ2-6; the D gene is possibly TRBD1 (6 bases). The CDR3 is 17 amino acids. Trimming shortened V by 7 bases and J by 0 bases, and 19 bases separated the two germline ends. Germline lookup yields CDR1 SQVTM and CDR2 ANQGSEA. CDR3 protein: CSAVGQPERSGANVLTF. The CDR3 nucleotides are TGCAGCGCCGTCGGACAGCCAGAACGCTCTGGGGCCAACGTCCTGACTTTC.

The rearrangement links TRBV12-3 or TRBV12-4 to TRBJ2-7; 11 nucleotides agree with TRBD2. There are 15 residues in the CDR3. V dropped 2 bases and J dropped 3; count of bases not matched to a gene: 3. CDR3 DNA: TGTGCCAGCAGTTTAACGGGACTAGCGGTCTACGAGCAGTACTTC. Translation: CASSLTGLAVYEQYF.

This clonotype was seen ten or more times. The chain employs TRBV15 and TRBJ2-7; no firm D call. This CDR3 spans 16 amino acids. The V gene's germline CDR1 is LNHNV and CDR2 YYDKDF (reference sequence). Trimming took off 0 bases at V and 4 bases at J, with 16 bases between the two ends. CDR3 coding DNA: TGTGCCACCAGCAGAGATATTGGGGAAGGCAGATACGAGCAGTACTTC. Translated: CATSRDIGEGRYEQYF. Drawing the rest from reference TRBV15 and TRBJ2-7, the complete variable domain is DAMVIQNPRYQVTQFGKPVTLSCSQTLNHNVMYWYQQKSSQAPKLLFHYYDKDFNNEADTPDNFQSRRPNTSFCFLDIRSPGLGDTAMYLCATSRDIGEGRYEQYFGPGTRLTVT.

In its sample, this clonotype was seen many times. This sequence joins TRBV13 and TRBJ1-1; D remains ambiguous. CDR3 length equals 14 residues. Germline loops: CDR1 PRHDT, CDR2 FYEKMQ (reference sequence). Between the trimmed V and J ends, which lost 1 base and 5 bases, there was a span of 11 bases. Written as DNA, the CDR3 is TGTGCCAGCAGCTTAGCCCGGGATCGAACTGAAGCTTTCTTT. This gives the protein CASSLARDRTEAFF.

In this sample, this clonotype turned up many times. The chain recombines TRBV20-1 with TRBJ1-1, with 8 bases identical to TRBD1. Looked up from germline, CDR1 is DFQATT and CDR2 is SNEGSKA (reference sequence). The CDR3 length is 10 residues. The CDR3 reads CSIGQGEAFF. In DNA form, the CDR3 reads TGCAGCATCGGACAGGGAGAGGCTTTCTTT.

The chain has TRBV15 and TRBJ2-2; 8 bases are shared with TRBD1. The CDR3 consists of 15 residues. J lost 4 bases, V lost 0 bases, and 1 base had no gene match. Germline V CDR1 and CDR2: LNHNV, YYDKDF (reference sequence). The CDR3 region is CATSRDGQGTGELFF. CDR3 DNA sequence: TGTGCCACCAGCAGAGACGGACAGGGCACCGGGGAGCTGTTTTTT. The variable domain in full, with the rest retrieved from reference TRBV15 and TRBJ2-2, is DAMVIQNPRYQVTQFGKPVTLSCSQTLNHNVMYWYQQKSSQAPKLLFHYYDKDFNNEADTPDNFQSRRPNTSFCFLDIRSPGLGDTAMYLCATSRDGQGTGELFFGEGSRLTVL.

The gene calls are TRBV28 and TRBJ2-5; the match to TRBD1 covers 12 bases. CDR1 and CDR2 from the germline V gene are MDHEN and SYDVKM. Trimming removed 5 bases from V and 5 bases from J; junction bases left unmatched: 6. The CDR3 runs to 15 residues. The CDR3 nucleotides read TGTGCCAGCAGTACGGGACAGGGGGCTTGGGAGACCCAGTACTTC. Amino acids: CASSTGQGAWETQYF.

V is TRBV6-5 and J is TRBJ1-3; D not resolved. The CDR3 is 14 amino acids. V gave up 0 bases and J gave up 3 bases, with 6 bases separating them. The germline V gene has CDR1 MNHEY and CDR2 SVGAGI. The CDR3 DNA reads TGTGCCAGCAGTTACTCATCGGTTGGAAACACCATATATTTT. Encoded protein: CASSYSSVGNTIYF.

This clonotype has a count of ten or more. V is TRBV12-3 or TRBV12-4 and J is TRBJ2-7; D is possibly TRBD1 or TRBD2 (5 bases each). The CDR3 consists of 14 residues. Trimming left V 4 bases short and J 2 bases short, with 12 bases between. The CDR3 reads CASSSGLRPYEQYF. The CDR3 DNA is TGTGCCAGCAGTTCGGGGCTCCGACCCTACGAGCAGTACTTC.

This clonotype was recorded at least ten times. This chain connects TRBV20-1 to TRBJ2-7, with 12 nucleotides matching TRBD2. CDR1 and CDR2 (germline): DFQATT, SNEGSKA (reference sequence). The V gene end was trimmed by 3 bases and the J gene end by 6 bases; junction bases not matched to a gene: 6. The CDR3 is made up of 14 amino acids. In DNA form, the CDR3 reads TGCAGTGCTAGTACGACTAGCGGGGGTTTCGAGCAGTACTTC. This translates into CSASTTSGGFEQYF.

There are many counts of this clonotype. The chain carries TRBV7-9 and TRBJ2-5; D is unclear. This CDR3 is 13 amino acids long. The germline V and J ends were trimmed by 1 base and 5 bases, with 8 bases remaining between them. Germline lookup yields CDR1 SEHNR and CDR2 FQNEAQ (reference sequence). The CDR3 sequence is CASSLGGPETQYF. The DNA of the CDR3 is TGTGCCAGCAGCTTAGGTGGGCCGGAGACCCAGTACTTC.

In its sample, this clonotype was seen many times. V gene TRBV6-2 or TRBV6-3 combines with J gene TRBJ2-7; 10 bases map to TRBD2. CDR3 length: 14 residues. The V gene's germline CDR1 is MNHEY and CDR2 SVGEGT. The V segment lost 6 bases and the J segment 6 bases; nucleotides outside the gene matches: 8. The CDR3 nucleotides read TGTGCCAGCAGCCTAGCGGGGGAGGTTGCCGAGCAGTACTTC. Its translation is CASSLAGEVAEQYF.

This chain connects TRBV18 to TRBJ1-2; weak D call: TRBD1 (5 bases). This CDR3 region has 12 residues. Trimming pared 8 bases from V and 6 bases from J, leaving 13 bases between. Germline CDR1 and CDR2: KGHSH and LQKENI. The CDR3 DNA reads TGTGCCAGCGCCATGGGGGAAAATGGCTACACCTTC. It specifies CASAMGENGYTF. The full variable domain, with the rest looked up from reference TRBV18 and TRBJ1-2, is NAGVMQNPRHLVRRRGQEARLRCSPMKGHSHVYWYRQLPEEGLKFMVYLQKENIIDESGMPKERFSAEFPKEGPSILRIQQVVRGDSAAYFCASAMGENGYTFGSGTRLTVV.

This clonotype was seen only a few times. The V call is TRBV2, the J call TRBJ1-5; no firm D call. V was cut by 7 bases and J by 4 bases, with 11 bases left in between. CDR1 SNHLY and CDR2 FYNNEI come from the germline V gene. The CDR3 extends over 13 amino acids. CDR3 protein: CASKETNNQPQHF. CDR3 sequence (DNA): TGTGCCAGCAAGGAGACAAATAATCAGCCCCAGCATTTT.